The 17 T cell receptor beta chains below were found in one sample sequenced in a study of vaccination and CD4 T cells after COVID-19. Treatment meaning: approximately 9-day PBMC culture with coronavirus spike peptide pools or control peptides (ViraFEST assay). Sequencing of DNA taken from cultured CD4+ T cells relied on the Oncomine TCR Beta short-read assay. TCRdb redid the calling of the PCR reads with MiXCR, one entry per CDR3 protein. Among 2,500 to 3,500 distinct CDR3 sequences listed, 80% were seen once. No antigens are known for them. The sample was CD4+ T cells from blood, cultured in vitro. The receptors were sampled from a human donor who had recovered from COVID-19.

The count of this clonotype is one. The rearrangement uses TRBV10-1 and TRBJ1-6, with D hard to call. This CDR3 has 16 amino acids. The V end lost 2 bases, the J end lost 0 bases, and 8 bases lay between the germline ends. Germline V gene sequence: CDR1 WNHNN, CDR2 SYGVQD (reference sequence). CDR3 region: CASSEPRSSYNSPLHF. As DNA, the CDR3 is TGCGCCAGCAGTGAGCCCAGGAGCTCCTATAATTCACCCCTCCACTTT.

The chain combines TRBV2 with TRBJ2-1; D call uncertain. CDR3 length: 13 residues. Germline CDR1 SNHLY, CDR2 FYNNEI. Trimming pared 7 bases from V and 4 bases from J, leaving 11 bases between. The CDR3 reads CASMWGQYNEQFF. CDR3 in DNA: TGTGCCAGCATGTGGGGTCAATACAATGAGCAGTTCTTC. Using reference TRBV2 and TRBJ2-1 for the parts outside the CDR3, the full variable domain is EPEVTQTPSHQVTQMGQEVILRCVPISNHLYFYWYRQILGQKVEFLVSFYNNEISEKSEIFDDQFSVERPDGSNFTLKIRSTKLEDSAMYFCASMWGQYNEQFFGPGTRLTVL.

V gene TRBV6-1 combines with J gene TRBJ2-7; the match to TRBD2 covers 13 bases. Germline trimming cut 6 bases from V and 2 bases from J; bases unmatched to any gene: 4. Germline V gene sequence: CDR1 MNHNS, CDR2 SASEGT. CDR3 length: 15 residues. The CDR3 protein is CASSPTSGGTYEQYF. The CDR3 coding sequence is TGTGCCAGCAGCCCGACTAGCGGGGGGACCTACGAGCAGTACTTC.

A remark on this clonotype: This could be a read error, since a much larger clone is one nucleotide away. The chain combines TRBV19 with TRBJ1-1, with 8 bases fitting TRBD1. Germline V gives CDR1 LNHDA, CDR2 SQIVND (reference sequence). The CDR3 contains 14 residues. The CDR3 is CASSPRGRYTETFF. CDR3 nucleotide sequence: TGTGCCAGTAGTCCCAGGGGGCGGTACACTGAAACTTTCTTT.

This chain links TRBV6-1 with TRBJ1-5; a weak D match, TRBD1 (6 bases). The V gene's germline CDR1 is MNHNS and CDR2 SASEGT. The CDR3 has 16 residues. V lost 10 bases, J lost 6 bases, and 25 bases lay in between. The CDR3 DNA is TGTGCCACCCTCGGGGGGGCGAGTCGGTTTAGTCAGCCCCAGCATTTT. Encoded protein: CATLGGASRFSQPQHF.

This clonotype is categorized as large (0.1 to 1%). CDR3 nucleotide sequence: TGTGCCAGCAGTTACATGGGCTATGGCTACACCTTC. It translates to CASSYMGYGYTF. This sequence joins TRBV6-5 and TRBJ1-2, with D hard to call. Germline loops: CDR1 MNHEY, CDR2 SVGAGI. V lost 2 bases to trimming and J lost 4 bases, with 5 bases between them. This CDR3 has 12 amino acids.

This clonotype was found a few times. Here the CDR3 reads CASSPTGTRRGNSPLHF. Here the CDR3 DNA reads TGTGCCAGCAGCCCTACAGGGACCAGGAGGGGTAATTCACCCCTCCACTTT. The chain carries TRBV7-8 and TRBJ1-6; D perhaps matches TRBD1 (6 bases). Trimming took off 5 bases at V and 6 bases at J, with 20 bases between the two ends. The CDR3 spans 17 residues. CDR1 is SGHVS, CDR2 FQNEAQ, per germline.

The gene calls are TRBV6-4 and TRBJ1-2; TRBD1 matches 10 bases. V lost 5 bases, J lost 5 bases, and 11 bases stayed unmatched. The CDR3 consists of 16 residues. Per the germline V gene, CDR1 is MRHNA and CDR2 is SNTAGT. The CDR3 sequence is CASSPIEGTGVYGYTF. The CDR3 DNA is TGTGCCAGCAGTCCTATCGAAGGGACAGGGGTTTATGGCTACACCTTC.

The chain combines TRBV11-1 with TRBJ2-3; 8 bases match TRBD1. The CDR3 consists of 19 residues. Germline trimming cut 5 bases from V and 0 bases from J; bases unmatched to any gene: 16. Germline V gives CDR1 SGHAT, CDR2 FQDESV (reference sequence). The CDR3 protein is CASSRTRDRYDSSTDTQYF. The CDR3 DNA is TGTGCCAGCAGCCGGACCCGGGACAGGTACGACTCTAGCACAGATACGCAGTATTTT. Looking up the rest from reference TRBV11-1 and TRBJ2-3 gives the full variable domain: EAEVAQSPRYKITEKSQAVAFWCDPISGHATLYWYRQILGQGPELLVQFQDESVVDDSQLPKDRFSAERLKGVDSTLKIQPAELGDSAMYLCASSRTRDRYDSSTDTQYFGPGTRLTVL.

V gene TRBV6-1 combines with J gene TRBJ1-3; D is unclear. CDR1 MNHNS and CDR2 SASEGT come from the germline V gene. V lost 4 bases, J lost 0 bases, and 10 bases lay in between. There are 15 residues in the CDR3. CDR3: CASSARGSSGNTIYF. The CDR3 DNA reads as TGTGCCAGCAGTGCACGGGGTTCCTCTGGAAACACCATATATTTT.

The V call is TRBV27, the J call TRBJ1-6, with a tentative D call TRBD1 (5 bases). This CDR3 is 15 amino acids long. Per the germline V gene, CDR1 is MNHEY and CDR2 is SMNVEV (reference sequence). Deletions cut 2 bases from V and 12 bases from J, with 17 bases between. The CDR3 here is CASSLISLRGLPLHF. In nucleotides, the CDR3 is TGTGCCAGCAGTTTAATCAGCCTCCGGGGGTTACCCCTCCACTTT.

This clonotype showed up just once. This sequence joins TRBV9 and TRBJ2-5, with a possible D match to TRBD1 (6 bases). CDR3 length equals 15 residues. Trimming shortened V by 0 bases and J by 5 bases, and 14 bases separated the two germline ends. The V gene's germline CDR1 is SGDLS and CDR2 YYNGEE. The CDR3 loop is CASSVEPQGAETQYF. The CDR3 DNA reads as TGTGCCAGCAGCGTAGAACCACAGGGTGCGGAGACCCAGTACTTC.

The rearrangement joins TRBV7-3 to TRBJ1-2; TRBD1 agrees at 7 bases. The CDR3 extends over 16 amino acids. CDR1 and CDR2 (germline): SGHTA, FQGTGA. The V segment lost 1 base and the J segment 8 bases; nucleotides outside the gene matches: 13. CDR3 sequence reads: CASSLSPTGISGGYTF. The CDR3 coding sequence is TGTGCCAGCAGCTTAAGTCCGACAGGGATAAGTGGAGGCTACACCTTC.

The genes are TRBV7-2 and TRBJ2-2; 9 bases match TRBD2. The germline V gene has CDR1 SGHTA and CDR2 FQGNSA. The CDR3 totals 16 residues. Trimming took 2 bases from V and 4 from J; bases not matched to a gene: 5. CDR3 coding DNA: TGTGCCAGCAGCTTACGGCGGGGGGGCGTCACCGGGGAGCTGTTTTTT. Translation gives CASSLRRGGVTGELFF.

The CDR3 loop reads CASSQAAPGRRNTEAFF. CDR3 bases: TGCGCCAGCAGCCAAGCGGCCCCGGGGCGCCGGAACACTGAAGCTTTCTTT. This chain connects TRBV4-1 to TRBJ1-1; perhaps TRBD1 as D (5 bases). Germline V CDR1 and CDR2: MGHRA, YSYEKL. V dropped 1 base and J dropped 1 base, with 16 bases sitting between them. This CDR3 region has 17 residues.

The rearrangement uses TRBV7-2 and TRBJ2-3, with TRBD2 as a possible D gene (5 bases). Germline V CDR1 and CDR2: SGHTA, FQGNSA. The CDR3 contains 15 residues. V lost 5 bases and J lost 1, with 13 bases in between. The CDR3 coding sequence is TGTGCCAGCAGCCTCGCTGGAGCGGGCACAGATACGCAGTATTTT. Translated: CASSLAGAGTDTQYF.

This rearrangement joins TRBV12-3 or TRBV12-4 to TRBJ1-1; 9 nucleotides agree with TRBD1. V was clipped by 3 bases and J by 11 bases; unmatched bases: 1. The CDR3 covers 11 residues. DNA of the CDR3: TGTGCCAGCAGTTTTGGACAGGGGGCTTTCTTT. This codes for CASSFGQGAFF.